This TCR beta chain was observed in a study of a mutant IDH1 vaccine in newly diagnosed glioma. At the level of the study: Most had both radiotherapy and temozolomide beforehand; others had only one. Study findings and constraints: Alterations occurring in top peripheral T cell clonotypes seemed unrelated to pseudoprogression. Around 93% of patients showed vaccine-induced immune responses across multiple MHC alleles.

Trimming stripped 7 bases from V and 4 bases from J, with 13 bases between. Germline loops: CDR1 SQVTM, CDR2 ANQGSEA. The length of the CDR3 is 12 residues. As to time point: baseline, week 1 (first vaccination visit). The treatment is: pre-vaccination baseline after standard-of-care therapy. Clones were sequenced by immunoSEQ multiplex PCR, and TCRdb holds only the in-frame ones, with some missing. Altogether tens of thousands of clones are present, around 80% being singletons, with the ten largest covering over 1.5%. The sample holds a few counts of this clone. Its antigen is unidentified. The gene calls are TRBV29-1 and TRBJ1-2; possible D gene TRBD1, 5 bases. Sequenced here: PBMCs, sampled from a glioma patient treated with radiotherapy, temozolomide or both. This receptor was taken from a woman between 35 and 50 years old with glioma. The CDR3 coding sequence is TGCAGCGCCCGTCAGGGTTTCTATGGCTACACCTTC. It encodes CSARQGFYGYTF.